Listed here are 28 T cell receptor beta chains from one sample, sequenced in a study of regulatory T cells in long-lasting Graves disease. This sample's time point: newly diagnosed GD, antithyroid drugs for less than 3 months. Researchers made the TCR library from RNA that was extracted from PBMCs. CDR3-region Arm-PCR and iRepertoire HTBI primers produced the TCR beta libraries. Via MiXCR, TCRdb re-called the multiplex PCR reads, giving one row per CDR3 protein. The sample has roughly 420,000 distinct CDR3 sequences; about 17% are singletons. These data were also reused for a study on T cells in Graves' hyperthyroidism and ophthalmopathy.

The sequenced sample was peripheral blood mononuclear cells (PBMCs), obtained at new diagnosis, from a patient treated with antithyroid drugs. The receptors shown here come from a woman in her thirties with Graves disease.

This clonotype was seen many times. This chain joins TRBV12-3 or TRBV12-4 and TRBJ1-5; no firm D call. V lost 2 bases and J lost 3, with 8 bases in between. This CDR3 spans 14 amino acids. The CDR3 here is CASSLLGPNQPQHF. Written as DNA, the CDR3 is TGTGCCAGCAGTTTATTAGGCCCCAATCAGCCCCAGCATTTT.

The CDR3 nucleotides read TGTGCCAGTAGTATAGATGACCTGAGAGAGCAGTTCTTC. The encoded protein is CASSIDDLREQFF. The chain joins TRBV19 to TRBJ2-1; D unclear. V lost 0 bases, J lost 10 bases, and 10 bases lay in between. The CDR3 is 13 residues long. Germline V gene sequence: CDR1 LNHDA, CDR2 SQIVND (reference sequence).

This clonotype was counted a few times. The chain has TRBV20-1 and TRBJ1-2; a possible D gene is TRBD1 (5 bases). V gave up 1 base and J gave up 2 bases, with 11 bases separating them. The CDR3 is made up of 14 amino acids. The V gene's germline CDR1 is DFQATT and CDR2 SNEGSKA (reference sequence). CDR3 bases: TGCAGTGCTAGAGTGCCGGGGCCCAACTATGGCTACACCTTC. Translating gives CSARVPGPNYGYTF.

This clonotype was counted many times. This sequence joins TRBV5-1 and TRBJ1-1, with 8 bases identical to TRBD1. Losses at the gene ends were 4 bases for V and 0 bases for J; bases not matched to a gene: 8. Germline CDR1 is SGHRS and CDR2 is YFSETQ. CDR3 length: 16 residues. The CDR3 sequence is CASSPEAGGLNTEAFF. The CDR3 nucleotides read TGCGCCAGCAGCCCGGAGGCAGGGGGCCTGAACACTGAAGCTTTCTTT.

This clonotype was detected ten times or more. The chain carries TRBV7-9 and TRBJ2-3; TRBD2 matches 15 bases. This CDR3 is built from 19 residues. V lost 4 bases, J lost 4 bases, and 12 bases stayed unmatched. Germline assignment: CDR1 SEHNR and CDR2 FQNEAQ (reference sequence). For the CDR3, the DNA is TGTGCCAGCAGCTCCCTGGGACTAGCGGGAGGCCCCGCCCCAGATACGCAGTATTTT. Translated: CASSSLGLAGGPAPDTQYF.

In its sample, this clonotype was seen many times. The J gene is TRBJ2-3, the V gene TRBV11-2, with 7 bases matching TRBD2. This CDR3 spans 16 amino acids. Germline lookup yields CDR1 SGHAT and CDR2 FQNNGV. Unmatched junction bases numbered 9, after V lost 5 bases and J lost 1 base. The CDR3 bases are TGTGCCAGCAGCCTGGGGACTAACCATGGCACAGATACGCAGTATTTT. Translation gives CASSLGTNHGTDTQYF.

This clonotype was seen ten or more times. The chain recombines TRBV28 with TRBJ1-1; TRBD1 is a possible D gene (5 bases). The CDR3 totals 15 residues. The V and J ends lost 2 bases and 0 bases respectively, with 10 bases between them. Germline CDR1 MDHEN, CDR2 SYDVKM. CDR3 region: CASSLLGRLNTEAFF. As DNA, the CDR3 is TGTGCCAGCAGTTTACTGGGACGCTTGAACACTGAAGCTTTCTTT. Full variable domain (remainder filled in from reference TRBV28 and TRBJ1-1): DVKVTQSSRYLVKRTGEKVFLECVQDMDHENMFWYRQDPGLGLRLIYFSYDVKMKEKGDIPEGYSVSREKKERFSLILESASTNQTSMYLCASSLLGRLNTEAFFGQGTRLTVV.

This clonotype was recorded at least ten times. The chain recombines TRBV6-1 with TRBJ2-7, with D perhaps TRBD1 (5 bases). CDR3 length equals 13 residues. V was trimmed by 7 bases and J by 3 bases, leaving 13 bases between them. CDR1 and CDR2 (germline): MNHNS, SASEGT. The CDR3 region has the DNA TGTGCCAGCACATCCTACAGGCGCTACGAGCAGTACTTC. The encoded protein is CASTSYRRYEQYF.

In this sample, this clonotype turned up once. The V call is TRBV7-2, the J call TRBJ1-2, with D possibly TRBD1 on 5 matching bases. CDR3 size: 19 residues. Germline CDR1 and CDR2: SGHTA and FQGNSA. V lost 1 base and J 8 bases, leaving 29 bases between the germline ends. The CDR3 nucleotides are TGTGCCAGCAGCTTAGGCGGGAGGGAGGGGAGTCACGGGCCGGGAGGCTACACCTTC. This codes for CASSLGGREGSHGPGGYTF.

This clonotype was recorded many times. The CDR3 here is CASSPEAISTEAFF. DNA of the CDR3: TGTGCCAGCTCACCGGAAGCGATTAGCACTGAAGCTTTCTTT. This chain joins TRBV18 and TRBJ1-1; unclear D gene. Trimming removed 3 bases from V and 4 bases from J, with 12 bases in between. From germline, CDR1 is KGHSH and CDR2 LQKENI. The CDR3 spans 14 residues.

This clonotype showed up just a few times. The chain has TRBV10-3 and TRBJ1-1, with 7 bases that match TRBD1. The V gene's germline CDR1 is ENHRY and CDR2 SYGVKD. V shed 4 bases, J shed 7 bases, and the junction held 12 bases outside the gene matches. This CDR3 comprises 15 residues. CDR3 nucleotides: TGTGCCATCAGTGTGCAGGGGGAAGGGGACAGTGAAGCTTTCTTT. Amino acid sequence: CAISVQGEGDSEAFF.

CDR3 nucleotides: TGTGCCTGGATTAAAGCCGGCAGGAGGAATAACTATGGCTACACCTTC. This translates into CAWIKAGRRNNYGYTF. The chain links TRBV30 to TRBJ1-2; D gene unclear. The CDR3 has 16 residues. With 4 bases removed from V and 1 base from J, the gap between germline ends came to 19 bases. Germline V gene data show CDR1 as GTSNPN and CDR2 as SVGIG (reference sequence).

In this sample, this clonotype turned up many times. Here the CDR3 reads CSALTDSNQPQHF. The CDR3 region has the DNA TGCAGTGCCCTGACCGATAGCAATCAGCCCCAGCATTTT. This chain links TRBV20-1 with TRBJ1-5, with unresolved D. The CDR3 has 13 residues. The V end was cut by 6 bases, the J end by 0 bases, with 9 bases between. Germline V gives CDR1 DFQATT, CDR2 SNEGSKA (reference sequence).

V usage is TRBV12-3 or TRBV12-4 and J usage is TRBJ2-3; tentatively, D is TRBD2 (6 bases). Between the trimmed V and J ends, which lost 4 bases and 4 bases, there was a span of 9 bases. CDR3 size: 13 residues. CDR3 DNA: TGTGCCAGCAGTTCCCGCGGGGCAGATACGCAGTATTTT. This codes for CASSSRGADTQYF.

This clonotype occurred many times. CDR3 loop: CATNREGGTEAFF. The CDR3 DNA reads as TGTGCCACCAACAGAGAGGGGGGCACTGAAGCTTTCTTT. The chain is built from TRBV12-3 or TRBV12-4 and TRBJ1-1; D might be TRBD1 (6 bases). This CDR3 contains 13 residues. V was trimmed by 10 bases and J by 4 bases, leaving 16 bases between them.

A few counts support this clonotype. The chain recombines TRBV6-1 with TRBJ1-3; perhaps TRBD1 as D (6 bases). Germline V gene lookup returns CDR1 MNHNS and CDR2 SASEGT. Trimming took off 6 bases at V and 2 bases at J, with 8 bases between the two ends. The length of the CDR3 is 13 residues. The CDR3 here is CASRQGPGNTIYF. As DNA, the CDR3 is TGTGCCAGCAGACAGGGTCCTGGAAACACCATATATTTT.

V usage is TRBV7-3 and J usage is TRBJ2-1; 13 bases agree with TRBD2. The CDR3 runs to 17 residues. Germline V lookup: CDR1 SGHTA, CDR2 FQGTGA. Trimming removed 4 bases from V and 2 bases from J; junction bases left unmatched: 5. DNA for the CDR3: TGTGCCAGCAGCTGCCCAGGGACTAGCGGGACCTACAATGAGCAGTTCTTC. The encoded protein is CASSCPGTSGTYNEQFF.

The sample holds a few counts of this clonotype. The J gene is TRBJ2-3, the V gene TRBV9; the D call may be TRBD1 or TRBD2 (6 bases each). Trimming removed 3 bases from V and 2 bases from J, with 13 bases in between. This CDR3 has 15 residues. Germline CDR1 reads SGDLS; CDR2 reads YYNGEE. The CDR3 nucleotides read TGTGCCAGCAGCGCGGGGGCGCTAGACACAGATACGCAGTATTTT. It yields the protein CASSAGALDTDTQYF.

This clonotype was observed many times. V is TRBV7-8 and J is TRBJ1-1; D is ambiguous. There are 17 residues in the CDR3. Trimming took 5 bases from V and 0 from J, leaving 19 bases between them. Per the germline V gene, CDR1 is SGHVS and CDR2 is FQNEAQ. The CDR3 bases are TGTGCCAGCAGCCCCGGGATCCCCAAGATCGTGAACACTGAAGCTTTCTTT. It specifies CASSPGIPKIVNTEAFF.

This clonotype has only a few counts. The chain has TRBV13 and TRBJ2-7; 9 bases agree with TRBD2. Germline lookup yields CDR1 PRHDT and CDR2 FYEKMQ (reference sequence). V lost 6 bases, J lost 4 bases, and 10 bases stayed unmatched. The CDR3 contains 15 residues. The CDR3: CASSPFSGSRYEQYF. CDR3 DNA sequence: TGTGCCAGCAGTCCCTTTAGCGGGAGTAGGTACGAGCAGTACTTC.

This clonotype was recorded many times. The chain recombines TRBV7-8 with TRBJ2-2, with D hard to call. V was cut by 1 base and J by 5 bases, with 8 bases left in between. From germline, CDR1 is SGHVS and CDR2 FQNEAQ. The CDR3 spans 14 residues. The CDR3 is CASSLVSRTGELFF. The CDR3 region has the DNA TGTGCCAGCAGCTTAGTCAGTAGGACCGGGGAGCTGTTTTTT.

This clonotype has a count of ten or more. The rearrangement uses TRBV6-5 and TRBJ2-1, with 9 bases fitting TRBD1. V dropped 0 bases and J dropped 7; count of bases not matched to a gene: 10. This CDR3 is built from 17 residues. CDR1 MNHEY and CDR2 SVGAGI come from the germline V gene. CDR3 loop: CASSYSMGTGYGNEQFF. In DNA form, the CDR3 reads TGTGCCAGCAGTTACTCGATGGGGACAGGGTATGGGAATGAGCAGTTCTTC.

In its sample, this clonotype was seen many times. One end of the junction is discordant with germline, which a read error may explain. CDR3 residues: CASSPGTAGTYEQYF. As DNA, the CDR3 is TGTGCCAGCAGCCCAGGGACAGCCGGAACCTACGAGCAGTACTTC. The chain combines TRBV5-1 with TRBJ2-7; TRBD1 aligns across 7 bases. CDR1 is SGHRS, CDR2 YFSETQ, per germline. CDR3 length: 15 residues.

This clonotype was counted a few times. The chain couples TRBV9 to TRBJ2-2, with 12 positions matching TRBD2. Germline CDR1 and CDR2: SGDLS and YYNGEE. The CDR3 runs 17 residues. V lost 3 bases, J lost 2 bases, and 5 bases stayed unmatched. CDR3 sequence: CASSGRLAGVNTGELFF. The CDR3 DNA follows: TGTGCCAGCAGCGGAAGACTAGCGGGGGTAAACACCGGGGAGCTGTTTTTT. The complete variable domain, with remaining parts taken from reference TRBV9 and TRBJ2-2, reads DSGVTQTPKHLITATGQRVTLRCSPRSGDLSVYWYQQSLDQGLQFLIQYYNGEERAKGNILERFSAQQFPDLHSELNLSSLELGDSALYFCASSGRLAGVNTGELFFGEGSRLTVL.

In this sample, this clonotype turned up many times. The rearrangement uses TRBV2 and TRBJ2-3; no firm D call. Trimming shortened V by 2 bases and J by 7 bases, and 1 base separated the two germline ends. Germline loops: CDR1 SNHLY, CDR2 FYNNEI. This CDR3 is 10 amino acids long. This CDR3 is CASSENTQYF. Here the CDR3 DNA reads TGTGCCAGCAGTGAAAATACGCAGTATTTT.

The table lists this clonotype with many counts. The chain recombines TRBV7-9 with TRBJ1-1; 8 bases fit TRBD1. Germline V lookup: CDR1 SEHNR, CDR2 FQNEAQ (reference sequence). The CDR3 spans 17 residues. Trimming removed 3 bases from V and 1 base from J; junction bases left unmatched: 10. CDR3 sequence (DNA): TGTGCCAGCAGCTTTTTCCTCAGGGGGCCGGAGAACACTGAAGCTTTCTTT. It yields the protein CASSFFLRGPENTEAFF.

This clonotype has a count of ten or more. V usage is TRBV7-2 and J usage is TRBJ2-5, with 7 bases that match TRBD1. J gave up 1 base and V 3 bases, and 5 bases lay outside the gene matches. This CDR3 spans 15 amino acids. Germline loops: CDR1 SGHTA, CDR2 FQGNSA. CDR3 DNA sequence: TGTGCCAGCAGCTTCATAAAGGGGGCCCAAGAGACCCAGTACTTC. Translated, it gives CASSFIKGAQETQYF.

Worth noting for this clonotype: With a much larger clone just one base away, this may be a read error. J is TRBJ1-1 and V is TRBV30; no clear D gene. Germline assignment: CDR1 GTSNPN and CDR2 SVGIG (reference sequence). This CDR3 is 13 amino acids long. This CDR3 is CAWGVSENTEAFF. The CDR3 nucleotides read TGTGCCTGGGGTGTAAGCGAGAACACTGAAGCTTTCTTT.